This record covers a single T cell receptor (beta chain). This clonotype occurred many times. It has no known antigen specificity. No much larger clonotype is one base removed from it; base qualities were not supplied. The time point label, as the study defines it: persistent/refractory GD, antithyroid drugs over 5 years with positive TRAb. For both TCR sequencing and RNA sequencing, RNA was extracted from PBMCs using TRIzol. The diagnosis of Graves' disease followed American Thyroid Association guidelines. The patients came from an endocrinology department in Xi'an, China. Each patient gave about 8.1 milliliters of peripheral blood, collected in an EDTA anticoagulant tube. PBMCs were isolated by Ficoll Paque Plus density gradient separation without further T cell sorting. An Agilent 2100 Bioanalyzer and agarose gel were used to check RNA quality, and a NanoDrop 2000 was used to measure RNA concentration.

The CDR3 holds 16 amino acids from the cysteine to the phenylalanine. Only the CDR3 DNA is retained, 48 bases long and in frame from the first base. CDR1 and CDR2, per the germline V gene, are SGHAT and FQNNGV. V is pruned by 2 bases and J by 5 bases, leaving 4 bases of the junction without a gene match. The sample comes from a study of regulatory T cells in long-lasting Graves disease (dated by TCRdb to the early 2020s). Study-level background: Persistent Graves' disease was defined as persistently positive TSH receptor autoantibodies together with antithyroid drug treatment for over 5 years. In the clinical cohort, patients with persistent Graves' disease had used antithyroid drugs for an average of roughly ten years. The study took place in China and was registered as a clinical trial. A total of roughly 33 samples were covered by TCR sequencing, comprising some 13 persistent and around 20 newly diagnosed Graves' disease patients. Persistent Graves' disease patients were compared with newly diagnosed Graves' disease patients by peripheral blood TCR sequencing and RNA sequencing.

General findings and caveats noted by the study authors: Lower TCR Shannon entropy and fewer highly expanded clones were observed in persistent Graves' disease patients than in newly diagnosed patients, which suggested clonal expansion. Sequencing and analysis were restricted to the TCR beta chain. Because the primary lesion, thyroid tissue, could not be accessed, the study looked at peripheral blood alone. Persistent disease showed preferential use of TRBV28, TRBJ1-2 and TRBJ2-5, whereas newly diagnosed disease favored TRBV20-1 and TRBJ2-1. The small sample size was acknowledged by the authors as a limitation that may reduce accuracy. Persistent patients shared more public clonotypes among themselves (more than 2,500) than newly diagnosed patients did (approximately 970).

The method behind the library was multiplex PCR. Instrument used: Illumina HiSeq 4000. TCR beta libraries were built with iRepertoire HTBI primers and Arm-PCR amplification of CDR3 regions. Gel purification was performed on PCR products prior to sequencing. Concerning the study's data processing: A total of some 60 TRBV and more than twelve TRBJ segments were identified across samples and were used for gene usage analysis of CDR3 amino acid clonotypes. COPE and FqMerger were used to merge the filtered high-quality paired reads into contigs. BLAST was used to align contigs to IMGT TRBV, TRBD and TRBJ reference genes, and CDR3 was defined according to IMGT. Clonotypes above 0.1% frequency were classified as highly expanded clones. Shannon entropy served as the measure of repertoire diversity, while the Gini coefficient captured V-J evenness. A clonotype was considered public if more than one individual shared it. TCRdb took the public reads, trimmed them with fastp at Q25, ran MiXCR for clone calling and kept in-frame beta chains. A single entry per CDR3 protein holds the most common genes and DNA from its merged rows. TCRdb's processing, not the authors' own work, is the source of the V and J calls. The table for this sample lists around 400,000 distinct CDR3 sequences; 23% of them were counted only once. The leading ten clones occupy about a quarter of the sample.

This receptor chain uses TRBV11-2 and TRBJ2-5, with 14 middle bases fitting TRBD2. Sequencing used peripheral blood mononuclear cells (PBMCs), obtained when the disease was refractory, from a patient treated with antithyroid drugs. The sequence was obtained from a female donor with Graves disease. The CDR3 protein sequence reads: CASSLRLAGGEETQYF. The DNA is as follows: TGTGCCAGCAGCTTAAGACTAGCGGGAGGGGAGGAGACCCAGTACTTC.